The sequence of this TCR beta chain was determined in a study of blood T cell repertoires in COVID-19 (dated by TCRdb to about 2020). Regarding the complete study: Samples from collaborators originated in the United States, Italy and Spain and spanned both the acute and convalescent phases of COVID-19. The repertoires were released in a freely available public database intended as a resource for research on the immune response to SARS-CoV-2. Subjects who had been exposed to COVID-19, were actively infected with it, or had recovered from it provided the deeply sampled blood TCRbeta repertoires that made up the dataset. A de-identified subject ID, COVID-19 status, age in years and sex were almost always included in the sample metadata. The material from the prospective study consisted of cDNA or gDNA derived from T cells, B-cell-depleted T cells, or PBMCs. Samples were obtained from the ongoing ImmuneRACE study (first 160 participants) and from over a thousand subjects provided by 6 global collaborators. Where available, HLA class I and class II types were obtained from metadata supplied by the sample provider rather than from assay-based typing.

On the study overall, not on this receptor specifically: The amount of clinical and demographic metadata varied by source and participant and was provided uncurated.

In the prospective study, participants were about 18 to 95 years old, resided in 24 geographic areas of the United States, and were enrolled through a virtual design. In the prospective study, cohorts were assigned on the basis of participant-reported clinical history obtained from a screening survey and a study questionnaire. ImmuneRACE Cohort 3 recovered participants were defined by two consecutive negative NP/OP PCR tests, healthcare professional clearance, or symptom resolution. In the prospective study, whole blood, serum and a nasopharyngeal or oropharyngeal swab were collected from each participant by mobile phlebotomists. Participants in the prospective study had the option to provide additional blood draws and questionnaires over a 2-month period. Prospective study blood samples were shipped either frozen or at room temperature before DNA extraction. TCRbeta CDR3 regions were amplified from genomic DNA by means of the immunoSEQ Assay, a bias-controlled multiplex PCR. In the original analysis: The number of nucleated cells in each sample was estimated from the amplification of reference gene primers within the assay. To quantify the absolute abundance of each unique TCRbeta CDR3 rearrangement, sequence reads were collapsed and filtered. For each sample, productive Simpson clonality was calculated as the square root of Simpson's diversity index over productive rearrangements. Held by TCRdb, this immuneACCESS table contains in-frame sequences only and omits some clones. Under half of the omission traces to an unresolved V gene where checked; the cause of the rest is unknown. D and trimming come from the DNA, and the V and J calls and clone size come from that table. The sample profile shows roughly 330,000 clones; about 87% of them were found once. In total, the top ten clones hold about 5.2% of the sample.

A note on this clone: Its antigen is still unknown. Base-call qualities are not available, and no considerably larger clone is one nucleotide away.

The CDR3 holds 19 amino acids from the cysteine to the phenylalanine. The kept DNA is CDR3 alone, 57 bases in frame from the first base. Reading the germline V gene (reference sequence) gives CDR1 MNHEY and CDR2 SMNVEV. Trimming removed 4 bases from V and 5 bases from J; the gene matches leave 11 bases unexplained. This chain joins TRBV27 to TRBJ2-1, with 16 middle bases fitting TRBD2. The receptor was isolated from a woman aged 25 to 39 who had recovered from COVID-19. Material: PBMCs or T cells enriched from blood (not recorded which). The CDR3 region reads CASSSTLRGLAGGHNEQFF. The base sequence is TGTGCCAGCAGTTCAACCCTCCGGGGACTAGCGGGGGGGCACAATGAGCAGTTCTTC.